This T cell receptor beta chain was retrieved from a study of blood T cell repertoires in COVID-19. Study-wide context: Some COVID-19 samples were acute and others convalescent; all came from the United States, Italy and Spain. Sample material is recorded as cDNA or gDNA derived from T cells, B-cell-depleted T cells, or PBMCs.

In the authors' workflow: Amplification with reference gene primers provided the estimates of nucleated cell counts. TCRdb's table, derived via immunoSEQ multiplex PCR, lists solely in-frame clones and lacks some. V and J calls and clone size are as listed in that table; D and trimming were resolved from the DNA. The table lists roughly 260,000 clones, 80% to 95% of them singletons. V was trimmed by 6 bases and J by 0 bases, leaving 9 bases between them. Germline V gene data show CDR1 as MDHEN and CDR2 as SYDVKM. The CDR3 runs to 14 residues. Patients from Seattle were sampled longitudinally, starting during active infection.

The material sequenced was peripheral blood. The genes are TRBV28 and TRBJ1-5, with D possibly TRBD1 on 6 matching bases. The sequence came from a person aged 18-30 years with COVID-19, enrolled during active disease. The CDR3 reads CASRAGDSNQPQHF. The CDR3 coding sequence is TGTGCCAGCAGAGCAGGGGATAGCAATCAGCCCCAGCATTTT.